The 20 T cell receptor beta chains listed next were all sequenced from one sample in a study of blood T cells in healthy people across ages. The authors ran a second PCR of about 7 to 11 cycles using a sample-barcoded 5' primer and a J-beta primer mix. TCRdb recomputed calls from the 5' RACE reads with MiXCR, one row per CDR3 protein. The sample has 1.8 million or so distinct CDR3 sequences; about two fifths are singletons. The sample comprised blood. These receptors originate from a human donor in good health.

The CDR3 coding sequence is TGTGCCAGCAGTGGAGGTACCTCGGATGGCTACACCTTC. Translating it yields CASSGGTSDGYTF. This sequence joins TRBV25-1 and TRBJ1-2; D ambiguous. Germline V gives CDR1 MGHDK, CDR2 SYGVNS. This CDR3 contains 13 residues. The V gene lost 4 bases and the J gene lost 6 bases, with 12 bases spanning the gap.

This clonotype was seen a few times. This CDR3 is CASSWGQEKLFF. The DNA of the CDR3 is TGTGCCAGCAGCTGGGGCCAGGAAAAACTGTTTTTT. The rearrangement uses TRBV7-2 and TRBJ1-4, with a tentative D call TRBD1 (5 bases). Germline assignment: CDR1 SGHTA and CDR2 FQGNSA. CDR3 length equals 12 residues. Trimming stripped 4 bases from V and 8 bases from J, with 8 bases between.

In this sample, this clonotype turned up a few times. The chain couples TRBV10-3 to TRBJ2-5; 7 nucleotides align to TRBD1. CDR1 is ENHRY and CDR2 is SYGVKD in the germline V gene. The CDR3 covers 13 residues. V was clipped by 8 bases and J by 1 base; unmatched bases: 4. CDR3 nucleotide sequence: TGTGCCATCGGACAGGCCATCCAAGAGACCCAGTACTTC. Its translation: CAIGQAIQETQYF.

This chain links TRBV6-5 with TRBJ2-1, with 11 positions matching TRBD2. CDR3 length: 15 residues. The ends lost 7 bases at V and 7 bases at J; junction bases unmatched: 9. Germline CDR1 reads MNHEY; CDR2 reads SVGAGI. The CDR3 here is CASKNSGGAGNEQFF. DNA for the CDR3: TGTGCCAGCAAGAATAGCGGGGGGGCGGGTAATGAGCAGTTCTTC.

This clonotype was picked up a small number of times. This rearrangement joins TRBV20-1 to TRBJ1-2, with D perhaps TRBD1 (6 bases). The CDR3 spans 16 residues. Per germline, CDR1 DFQATT and CDR2 SNEGSKA (reference sequence). The V end lost 3 bases, the J end lost 4 bases, and 21 bases lay between the germline ends. CDR3 protein: CSASPEKGGPIYGYTF. For the CDR3, the DNA is TGCAGTGCTAGCCCCGAAAAGGGGGGACCAATCTATGGCTACACCTTC.

A single count supports this clonotype. This rearrangement joins TRBV7-2 to TRBJ1-6, with TRBD1 matching 8 bases. This CDR3 spans 13 amino acids. CDR1 SGHTA and CDR2 FQGNSA come from the germline V gene. Trimming removed 9 bases from V and 9 bases from J; junction bases left unmatched: 7. CDR3 in amino acids: CASAGTGGSPLHF. DNA of the CDR3: TGTGCCAGTGCCGGGACAGGAGGTTCACCCCTCCACTTT.

The V call is TRBV20-1, the J call TRBJ1-2; D is undetermined. Germline V gives CDR1 DFQATT, CDR2 SNEGSKA (reference sequence). This CDR3 has 12 amino acids. V was clipped by 1 base and J by 5 bases, with 8 bases between them. CDR3 sequence reads: CSARVQPYGYTF. The CDR3 DNA reads as TGCAGTGCTAGAGTACAGCCGTATGGCTACACCTTC.

The chain has TRBV6-5 and TRBJ1-1, with D uncertain. Trimming removed 6 bases at V and 4 bases at J, with 18 bases between. This CDR3 has 15 amino acids. CDR1 is MNHEY and CDR2 is SVGAGI in the germline V gene. The CDR3 is CASRPQAHQITEAFF. Here the CDR3 DNA reads TGTGCCAGCAGACCGCAGGCCCATCAGATCACTGAAGCTTTCTTT.

The chain uses TRBV24-1 and TRBJ1-2, with 9 bases fitting TRBD1. The germline V gene has CDR1 KGHDR and CDR2 SFDVKD. V was clipped by 4 bases and J by 4 bases; unmatched bases: 9. CDR3 length: 16 residues. The CDR3 nucleotides are TGTGCCACCAGTGACCCGCGGACAGGGGAGGGCTATGGCTACACCTTC. This gives the protein CATSDPRTGEGYGYTF.

This chain links TRBV28 with TRBJ1-6; D is unresolved. The V end lost 6 bases, the J end lost 2 bases, and 14 bases lay between the germline ends. The CDR3 spans 16 residues. The germline V gene has CDR1 MDHEN and CDR2 SYDVKM. The CDR3 sequence: CASRPPQDPYNSPLHF. As DNA, the CDR3 is TGTGCCAGCAGGCCGCCTCAGGACCCCTATAATTCACCCCTCCACTTT.

Only a few counts were recorded for this clonotype. The rearrangement uses TRBV10-3 and TRBJ2-1, with D perhaps matching TRBD2 (6 bases). Germline V gene data show CDR1 as ENHRY and CDR2 as SYGVKD. This CDR3 has 14 amino acids. Trimming took off 5 bases at V and 2 bases at J, with 10 bases between the two ends. DNA for the CDR3: TGTGCCATCAGTTCTACTAGCCCCTACAATGAGCAGTTCTTC. It translates to CAISSTSPYNEQFF.

This clonotype was observed a handful of times. The chain recombines TRBV29-1 with TRBJ2-3; tentatively, D is TRBD2 (5 bases). The germline V gene has CDR1 SQVTM and CDR2 ANQGSEA. The V end was cut by 3 bases, the J end by 4 bases, with 8 bases between. This CDR3 is built from 12 residues. CDR3 bases: TGCAGCGTTGAGTCGGGGTCAGATACGCAGTATTTT. Its translation: CSVESGSDTQYF.

Only a few counts were recorded for this clonotype. The conserved final phenylalanine or tryptophan is absent from the CDR3, which likely points to a read error. This chain joins TRBV29-1 and TRBJ2-4; D ambiguous. The germline V and J ends were trimmed by 6 bases and 6 bases, with 3 bases remaining between them. CDR3 length: 9 amino acids. Germline CDR1 SQVTM, CDR2 ANQGSEA. The CDR3 coding sequence is TGCAGCGTCTTAAACATTCAGTACTTA. Translated: CSVLNIQYL.

This clonotype was observed once. The chain employs TRBV7-2 and TRBJ2-2; 7 bases are shared with TRBD1. Germline values: CDR1 SGHTA, CDR2 FQGNSA. V shed 3 bases and J 4 bases; nucleotides not matched to a gene: 5. The CDR3 totals 15 residues. CDR3 nucleotide sequence: TGTGCCAGCAGCTTTAGACAGGGCCCCACCGGGGAGCTGTTTTTT. Protein product: CASSFRQGPTGELFF.

CDR3 DNA: TGTGCCAGCAGTTTAGTCCAGGGGTGGAAAAACATTCAGTACTTC. This encodes CASSLVQGWKNIQYF. This chain links TRBV28 with TRBJ2-4; D may be TRBD1 (6 bases). There are 15 residues in the CDR3. Per germline, CDR1 MDHEN and CDR2 SYDVKM. Deletions cut 2 bases from V and 4 bases from J, with 12 bases between.

This clonotype was counted between two and nine times. The chain employs TRBV28 and TRBJ2-7; 9 nucleotides match TRBD1. In germline, CDR1 is MDHEN, CDR2 SYDVKM. The CDR3 loop spans 15 amino acids. The trim removed 0 bases at V and 3 bases at J, leaving 3 bases unmatched. CDR3 loop: CASSLWGTGFYEQYF. CDR3 DNA: TGTGCCAGCAGTTTATGGGGGACAGGGTTCTACGAGCAGTACTTC.

This clonotype has just a few counts. V usage is TRBV4-2 and J usage is TRBJ2-7, with D maybe TRBD1 (6 bases). Germline V gene lookup returns CDR1 LGHNA and CDR2 YNFKEQ. The CDR3 contains 17 residues. The V gene lost 0 bases and the J gene lost 3 bases, with 18 bases spanning the gap. The CDR3 protein is CASSQDLGRGVVYEQYF. Here the CDR3 DNA reads TGTGCCAGCAGCCAAGATCTGGGCAGGGGAGTCGTCTACGAGCAGTACTTC.

The chain uses TRBV28 and TRBJ2-7; a possible D gene is TRBD2 (6 bases). The CDR3 has 12 amino acids. V shed 5 bases and J shed 8 bases, with 13 bases lying between them. Germline V CDR1 and CDR2: MDHEN, SYDVKM. CDR3 region: CASSPPGVQQYF. The CDR3 coding sequence is TGTGCCAGCAGTCCTCCGGGGGTTCAGCAGTACTTC.

As regards this clonotype: At one end the junction does not follow the germline gene, possibly because of a read error. The chain couples TRBV29-1 to TRBJ2-3, with D possibly being TRBD2 (6 bases). In germline, CDR1 is SQVTM, CDR2 ANQGSEA. The CDR3 is 15 amino acids. CDR3 coding DNA: TGCAGCGTTGAAGATGGGTGGGGGGTTAGAGGGACGCGGTATTTT. This sequence encodes CSVEDGWGVRGTRYF.

The rearrangement links TRBV4-1 to TRBJ2-3; D possibly uses TRBD1 or TRBD2 (6 bases each). CDR1 MGHRA and CDR2 YSYEKL come from the germline V gene. The CDR3 spans 16 residues. Trimming cost V 0 bases and J 5 bases, with 15 bases left between them. The CDR3 bases are TGCGCCAGCAGCCAAGATACAACGGGGGCCGTAGATACGCAGTATTTT. It specifies CASSQDTTGAVDTQYF.